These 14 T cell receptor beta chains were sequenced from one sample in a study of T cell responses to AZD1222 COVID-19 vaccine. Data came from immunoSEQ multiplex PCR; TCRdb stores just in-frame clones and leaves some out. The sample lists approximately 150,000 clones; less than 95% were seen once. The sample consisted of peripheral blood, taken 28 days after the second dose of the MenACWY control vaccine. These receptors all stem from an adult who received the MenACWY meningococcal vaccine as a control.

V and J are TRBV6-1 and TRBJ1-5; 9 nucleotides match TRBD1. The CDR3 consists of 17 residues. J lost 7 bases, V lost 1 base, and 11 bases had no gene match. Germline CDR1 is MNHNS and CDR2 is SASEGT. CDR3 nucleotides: TGTGCCAGCAGTGAAGTTTCTGGGACAGGGAGTTGGCAGCCCCAGCATTTT. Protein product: CASSEVSGTGSWQPQHF.

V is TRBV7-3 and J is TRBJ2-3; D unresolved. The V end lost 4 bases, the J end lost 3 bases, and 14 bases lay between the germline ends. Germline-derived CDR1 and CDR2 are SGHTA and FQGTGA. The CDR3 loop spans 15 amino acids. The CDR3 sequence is CASSSVGAWTDTQYF. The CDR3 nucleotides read TGTGCCAGCAGCTCCGTTGGTGCTTGGACAGATACGCAGTATTTT.

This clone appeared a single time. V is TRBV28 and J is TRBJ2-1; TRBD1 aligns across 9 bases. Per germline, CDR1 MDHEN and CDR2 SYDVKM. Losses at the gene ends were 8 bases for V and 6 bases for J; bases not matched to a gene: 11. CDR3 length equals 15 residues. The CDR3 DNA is TGTGCCAGCTCGACCGCCGGGACAGGGAGCAATGAGCAGTTCTTC. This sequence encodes CASSTAGTGSNEQFF.

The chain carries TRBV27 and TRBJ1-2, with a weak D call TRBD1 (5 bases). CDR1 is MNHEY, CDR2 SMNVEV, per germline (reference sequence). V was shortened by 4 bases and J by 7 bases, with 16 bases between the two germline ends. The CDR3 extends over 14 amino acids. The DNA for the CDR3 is TGTGCCAGCAGTTCCAGCCCTGACAGAGTTGGCTACACCTTC. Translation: CASSSSPDRVGYTF.

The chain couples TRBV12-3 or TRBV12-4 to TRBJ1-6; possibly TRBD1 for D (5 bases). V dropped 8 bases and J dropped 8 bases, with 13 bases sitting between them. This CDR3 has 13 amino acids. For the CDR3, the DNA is TGTGCCAGCGGAGGGGTGTCCTATTCACCCCTCCACTTT. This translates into CASGGVSYSPLHF.

This CDR3 is CASSTSNQPQHF. The CDR3 DNA is TGTGCCAGCTCCACTAGCAATCAGCCCCAGCATTTT. The V gene is TRBV2, the J gene TRBJ1-5; unclear D gene. This CDR3 comprises 12 residues. V gave up 8 bases and J gave up 0 bases, with 5 bases separating them. In germline, CDR1 is SNHLY, CDR2 FYNNEI. Full variable domain (remainder filled in from reference TRBV2 and TRBJ1-5): EPEVTQTPSHQVTQMGQEVILRCVPISNHLYFYWYRQILGQKVEFLVSFYNNEISEKSEIFDDQFSVERPDGSNFTLKIRSTKLEDSAMYFCASSTSNQPQHFGDGTRLSIL.

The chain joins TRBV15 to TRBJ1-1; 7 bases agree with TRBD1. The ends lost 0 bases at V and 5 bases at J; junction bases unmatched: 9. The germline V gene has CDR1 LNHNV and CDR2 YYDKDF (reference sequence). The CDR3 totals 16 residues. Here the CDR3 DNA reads TGTGCCACCAGCAGAGACAACAGGGGTTTGATAACTGAAGCTTTCTTT. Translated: CATSRDNRGLITEAFF.

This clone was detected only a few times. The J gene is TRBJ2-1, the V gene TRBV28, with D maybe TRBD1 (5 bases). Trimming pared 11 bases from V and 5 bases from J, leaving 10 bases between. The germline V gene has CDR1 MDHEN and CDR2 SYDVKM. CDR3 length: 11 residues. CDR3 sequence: CALQGNNEQFF. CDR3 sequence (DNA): TGTGCCCTCCAGGGCAACAATGAGCAGTTCTTC. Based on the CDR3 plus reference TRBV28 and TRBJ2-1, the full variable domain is DVKVTQSSRYLVKRTGEKVFLECVQDMDHENMFWYRQDPGLGLRLIYFSYDVKMKEKGDIPEGYSVSREKKERFSLILESASTNQTSMYLCALQGNNEQFFGPGTRLTVL.

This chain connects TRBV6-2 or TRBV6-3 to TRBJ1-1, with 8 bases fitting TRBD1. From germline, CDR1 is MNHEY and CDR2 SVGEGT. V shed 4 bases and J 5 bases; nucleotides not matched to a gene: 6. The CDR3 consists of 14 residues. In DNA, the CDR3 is TGTGCCAGCAGTTCTGACAGGGGAGGGACTGAAGCTTTCTTT. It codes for CASSSDRGGTEAFF.

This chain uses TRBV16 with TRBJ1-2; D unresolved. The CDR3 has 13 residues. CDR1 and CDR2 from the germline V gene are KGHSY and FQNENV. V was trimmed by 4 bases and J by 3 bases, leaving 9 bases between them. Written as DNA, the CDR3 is TGTGCCAGCAGCCCCCATGCGGACTATGGCTACACCTTC. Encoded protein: CASSPHADYGYTF.

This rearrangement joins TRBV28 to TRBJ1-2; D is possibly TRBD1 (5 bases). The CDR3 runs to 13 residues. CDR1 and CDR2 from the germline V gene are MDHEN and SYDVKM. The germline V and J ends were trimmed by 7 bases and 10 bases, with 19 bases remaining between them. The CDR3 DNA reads TGTGCCAGCACAAACGGGGCGGCCTTTGACTACACCTTC. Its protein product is CASTNGAAFDYTF.

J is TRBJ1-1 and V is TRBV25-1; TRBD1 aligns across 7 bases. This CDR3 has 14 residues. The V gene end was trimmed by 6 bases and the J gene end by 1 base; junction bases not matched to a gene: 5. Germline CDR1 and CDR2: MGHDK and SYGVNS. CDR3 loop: CASSTGTANTEAFF. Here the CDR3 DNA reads TGTGCCAGCAGCACCGGGACAGCGAACACTGAAGCTTTCTTT.

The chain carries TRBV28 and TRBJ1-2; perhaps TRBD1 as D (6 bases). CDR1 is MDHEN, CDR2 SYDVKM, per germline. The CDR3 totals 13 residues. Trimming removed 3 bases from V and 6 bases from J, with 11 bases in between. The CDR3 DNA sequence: TGTGCCAGCAGTTTGGACAGAACAAATGGCTACACCTTC. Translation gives CASSLDRTNGYTF.

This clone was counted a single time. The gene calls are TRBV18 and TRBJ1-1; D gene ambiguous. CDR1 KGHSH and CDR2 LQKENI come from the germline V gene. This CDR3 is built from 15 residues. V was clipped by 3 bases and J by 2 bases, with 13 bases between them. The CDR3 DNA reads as TGTGCCAGCTCACCCCGGTTTAGCGGAAACACTGAAGCTTTCTTT. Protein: CASSPRFSGNTEAFF.